These 30 T cell receptor beta chains were all obtained from the same sample, sequenced in a study of blood T cells in healthy people across ages (dated by TCRdb to about 2015). Library preparation was by 5' RACE. The second PCR ran for roughly 7 to 11 cycles and used a J-beta primer mix along with a sample-barcoded 5' primer. Clones were called with MiXCR by TCRdb after fastp trimmed the public reads at Q25, and only in-frame beta chains were retained. Rows with a matching CDR3 protein are joined into one entry that keeps the most common DNA and genes. For this sample the table gives around 1,800,000 distinct CDR3 sequences, of which around 40% were detected only once. The ten largest clones represent 23% of the sample. Sequenced: blood. The receptors come from a human donor in good health.

In the case of this clonotype: Since a much larger clone is just one base distant, this may be a read error. This chain links TRBV7-2 with TRBJ1-2; no clear D. Germline V gives CDR1 SGHTA, CDR2 FQGNSA. The V end lost 1 base, the J end lost 6 bases, and 6 bases lay between the germline ends. This CDR3 contains 12 residues. The CDR3 nucleotides are TGTGCCAGCAGCTTAGTGGTGGATGGCTACACCTTC. It is translated as CASSLVVDGYTF.

This clonotype has more than one count but fewer than ten. This rearrangement joins TRBV7-2 to TRBJ2-7; 12 positions match TRBD2. The J call may be faulty, since TRBJ2-5 better matches the DNA end. Germline values: CDR1 SGHTA, CDR2 FQGNSA. This CDR3 has 15 residues. CDR3 nucleotides: TGTGCCAGCAGCTTAATACTAGCGGGGGGAAAGACCCAGTACTTC. It translates to CASSLILAGGKTQYF.

This chain uses TRBV20-1 with TRBJ1-1; D is uncertain. The CDR3 sequence is 14 residues long. Trimming took off 0 bases at V and 4 bases at J, with 12 bases between the two ends. Germline CDR1 is DFQATT and CDR2 is SNEGSKA (reference sequence). The CDR3 DNA sequence: TGCAGTGCTAGAGATTGGGCGGGTAGCACTGAAGCTTTCTTT. It specifies CSARDWAGSTEAFF.

This clonotype was recorded a few times. The gene calls are TRBV9 and TRBJ2-3; D gene unclear. The CDR3 has 14 residues. With 1 base removed from V and 5 bases from J, the gap between germline ends came to 11 bases. Germline V gene data show CDR1 as SGDLS and CDR2 as YYNGEE. The CDR3 sequence is CASSVFRKGDTQYF. The CDR3, as DNA: TGTGCCAGCAGCGTATTCAGGAAGGGAGATACGCAGTATTTT.

This clonotype has only a few counts. The V gene is TRBV29-1, the J gene TRBJ1-4; D might be TRBD1 (5 bases). CDR3 length equals 14 residues. CDR1 SQVTM and CDR2 ANQGSEA come from the germline V gene. Trimming took 4 bases from V and 2 from J, leaving 11 bases between them. DNA for the CDR3: TGCAGCGTTGTAGACAGTGTGACTAATGAAAAACTGTTTTTT. It codes for CSVVDSVTNEKLFF.

This clonotype showed up just a few times. J is TRBJ2-4 and V is TRBV15; D gene uncertain. Germline-derived CDR1 and CDR2 are LNHNV and YYDKDF (reference sequence). V was trimmed by 1 base and J by 1 base, leaving 5 bases between them. The CDR3 runs to 14 residues. The CDR3 region has the DNA TGTGCCACCAGCAGAGTTGGGGCCAAAAACATTCAGTACTTC. Encoded protein: CATSRVGAKNIQYF.

The CDR3 DNA follows: TGTGCCAGCTCGATGACTAGTGTTGCCACCGGTACAGATACGCAGTATTTT. Its translation is CASSMTSVATGTDTQYF. The chain links TRBV7-2 to TRBJ2-3; D perhaps matches TRBD2 (6 bases). Trimming took 8 bases from V and 3 from J, leaving 24 bases between them. Germline CDR1 SGHTA, CDR2 FQGNSA. CDR3 length: 17 amino acids.

This clonotype was picked up a small number of times. The V and J genes are TRBV7-9 and TRBJ1-2; TRBD1 might be the D (5 bases). Germline loops: CDR1 SEHNR, CDR2 FQNEAQ (reference sequence). This CDR3 is 14 amino acids long. Between the trimmed V and J ends, which lost 5 bases and 6 bases, there was a span of 16 bases. CDR3: CASSHGTFRDGYTF. CDR3 bases: TGTGCCAGCAGCCACGGGACGTTCAGAGATGGCTACACCTTC.

This clonotype was counted a few times. The J gene is TRBJ1-4, the V gene TRBV7-6; a possible D gene is TRBD1 (5 bases). The germline CDR1 and CDR2 sequences are SGHVS and FNYEAQ. V lost 5 bases to trimming and J lost 4 bases, with 11 bases between them. This CDR3 has 14 amino acids. The CDR3 coding sequence is TGTGCCAGCAGCGTGACAGACTTTAATGAAAAACTGTTTTTT. It yields the protein CASSVTDFNEKLFF.

This clonotype appeared a few times. The chain joins TRBV27 to TRBJ2-7, with D maybe TRBD2 (6 bases). Trimming cost V 8 bases and J 2 bases, with 10 bases left between them. Germline V gene sequence: CDR1 MNHEY, CDR2 SMNVEV (reference sequence). The CDR3 is 12 residues long. The DNA of the CDR3 is TGTGCCAGCTGGGACTCTCCCTACGAGCAGTACTTC. Translating it yields CASWDSPYEQYF.

V gene TRBV2 combines with J gene TRBJ2-3; 11 bases align to TRBD2. Losses at the gene ends were 6 bases for V and 2 bases for J; bases not matched to a gene: 4. The germline CDR1 and CDR2 sequences are SNHLY and FYNNEI. There are 15 residues in the CDR3. Here the CDR3 reads CASRETSGNTDTQYF. For the CDR3, the DNA is TGTGCCAGCAGGGAGACTAGCGGGAACACAGATACGCAGTATTTT.

The V gene is TRBV4-3, the J gene TRBJ2-5; 7 positions agree with TRBD1. Looked up from germline, CDR1 is LGHNA and CDR2 is YSLEER. The CDR3 runs 16 residues. With V trimmed by 1 base and J by 2 bases, 7 bases remained unmatched. The DNA for the CDR3 is TGCGCCAGCAGCCAAGCTAGGGGGCCGGGGCAAGAGACCCAGTACTTC. Its translation: CASSQARGPGQETQYF.

In its sample, this clonotype was seen a few times. The chain uses TRBV2 and TRBJ2-5; weak D call: TRBD1 (6 bases). Near its end, the DNA agrees better with TRBJ2-7, so the J call may be wrong. This CDR3 is built from 12 residues. Germline CDR1 is SNHLY and CDR2 is FYNNEI. The CDR3 reads CASSSYRDEQYF. CDR3 DNA sequence: TGTGCCAGCAGTTCCTACAGGGACGAGCAGTACTTC.

The rearrangement joins TRBV7-2 to TRBJ1-2; D uncertain. The CDR3 consists of 12 residues. Germline V CDR1 and CDR2: SGHTA, FQGNSA. V lost 5 bases to trimming and J lost 7 bases, with 11 bases between them. DNA for the CDR3: TGTGCCAGCAGCCCGGACTCGCCTGGCTACACCTTC. It codes for CASSPDSPGYTF.

This chain links TRBV15 with TRBJ2-3; D possibly matches TRBD1 or TRBD2 (5 bases each). The CDR3 totals 15 residues. Deletions cut 3 bases from V and 2 bases from J, with 12 bases between. Germline V lookup: CDR1 LNHNV, CDR2 YYDKDF (reference sequence). This chain's CDR3 is CATSRLWGTTDTQYF. As DNA, the CDR3 is TGTGCCACCAGCAGGTTGTGGGGGACCACAGATACGCAGTATTTT.

This rearrangement joins TRBV20-1 to TRBJ2-1, with D possibly called TRBD1 or TRBD2 (5 bases each). The V and J ends lost 1 base and 1 base respectively, with 11 bases between them. The CDR3 has 15 amino acids. Per the germline V gene, CDR1 is DFQATT and CDR2 is SNEGSKA (reference sequence). In DNA form, the CDR3 reads TGCAGTGCTAGAGCCGGGACGGAGTCCTACAATGAGCAGTTCTTC. It yields the protein CSARAGTESYNEQFF.

The chain is built from TRBV20-1 and TRBJ2-5, with TRBD2 identical over 9 bases. Germline V gene sequence: CDR1 DFQATT, CDR2 SNEGSKA (reference sequence). The CDR3 is made up of 14 amino acids. V dropped 6 bases and J dropped 2; count of bases not matched to a gene: 7. CDR3 amino acids: CSATPSGVQETQYF. CDR3 nucleotides: TGCAGTGCCACGCCTAGCGGGGTACAAGAGACCCAGTACTTC.

The J gene is TRBJ2-5, the V gene TRBV14, with D uncertain. This CDR3 contains 14 residues. Trimming left V 0 bases short and J 5 bases short, with 10 bases between. Germline-derived CDR1 and CDR2 are SGHDN and FVKESK. CDR3 coding DNA: TGTGCCAGCAGCCAAGAAGTGGGTTGGGAGACCCAGTACTTC. Its translation: CASSQEVGWETQYF.

The chain combines TRBV29-1 with TRBJ2-3; D is possibly TRBD1 (6 bases). V was trimmed by 5 bases and J by 3 bases, leaving 15 bases between them. Looked up from germline, CDR1 is SQVTM and CDR2 is ANQGSEA. The CDR3 has 14 amino acids. For the CDR3, the DNA is TGCAGCGTTAAAAAGGCAGGGGTTACAGATACGCAGTATTTT. This gives the protein CSVKKAGVTDTQYF.

The J gene is TRBJ2-1, the V gene TRBV11-2; D might be TRBD1 (6 bases). V lost 0 bases and J 6 bases, leaving 18 bases between the germline ends. CDR3 length: 17 amino acids. Germline assignment: CDR1 SGHAT and CDR2 FQNNGV. The DNA for the CDR3 is TGTGCCAGCAGCTTAGATCGGGGCGGACAGATGATCAATGAGCAGTTCTTC. Translating gives CASSLDRGGQMINEQFF.

This clonotype was detected only once. The junction differs from germline at one of its ends, possibly a read error. This chain links TRBV20-1 with TRBJ2-7; a possible D gene is TRBD1 (5 bases). Germline lookup yields CDR1 DFQATT and CDR2 SNEGSKA (reference sequence). This CDR3 has 15 residues. CDR3 residues: CSADRRQKSSYGQYF. CDR3 DNA sequence: TGCAGTGCTGACAGACGACAGAAGAGCTCCTACGGGCAGTACTTC.

In this sample, this clonotype turned up a few times. This sequence joins TRBV7-3 and TRBJ2-1; tentative D call: TRBD2 (6 bases). This CDR3 has 13 amino acids. The germline V and J ends were trimmed by 1 base and 9 bases, with 10 bases remaining between them. Germline V gives CDR1 SGHTA, CDR2 FQGTGA. The CDR3 here is CASSLIVGGEQFF. DNA for the CDR3: TGTGCCAGCAGCTTAATCGTCGGGGGTGAGCAGTTCTTC.

Written as DNA, the CDR3 is TGCGCCAGCAACGCGGACGGGTCCTACGAGCAGTACTTC. This codes for CASNADGSYEQYF. The rearrangement joins TRBV5-1 to TRBJ2-7; D uncertain. Germline CDR1 and CDR2: SGHRS and YFSETQ. The CDR3 runs to 13 residues. V lost 6 bases to trimming and J lost 1 base, with 11 bases between them.

The gene calls are TRBV12-3 or TRBV12-4 and TRBJ1-4; 7 nucleotides match TRBD1. Trimming removed 3 bases from V and 0 bases from J; junction bases left unmatched: 10. This CDR3 is built from 18 residues. The CDR3 DNA is TGTGCCAGCAGTTTGGGACAGAGCAACCTTGCAACTAATGAAAAACTGTTTTTT. Amino acids: CASSLGQSNLATNEKLFF.

This clonotype was picked up many times. This chain connects TRBV7-2 to TRBJ2-7, with 9 bases that match TRBD1. The CDR3 extends over 15 amino acids. The junction had 3 bases not matched to a gene; V was cut back by 0 bases and J by 3 bases. CDR1 and CDR2 (germline): SGHTA, FQGNSA. The DNA of the CDR3 is TGTGCCAGCAGCTTAGCGGGACAGGGTGGCTACGAGCAGTACTTC. This sequence encodes CASSLAGQGGYEQYF.

This clonotype showed up just a few times. The V call is TRBV4-3, the J call TRBJ1-2; 7 bases match TRBD1. The length of the CDR3 is 16 residues. Germline trimming cut 3 bases from V and 4 bases from J; bases unmatched to any gene: 11. Per germline, CDR1 LGHNA and CDR2 YSLEER. The CDR3 loop is CASSQEGGQTFYGYTF. In nucleotides, the CDR3 is TGCGCCAGCAGCCAGGAAGGGGGACAGACTTTCTATGGCTACACCTTC.

This clonotype has just a few counts. The J gene is TRBJ1-6, the V gene TRBV7-9, with D hard to call. This CDR3 region has 16 residues. CDR1 and CDR2 (germline): SEHNR, FQNEAQ (reference sequence). The V gene lost 2 bases and the J gene lost 0 bases, with 8 bases spanning the gap. This CDR3 is CASSLQYSSYNSPLHF. CDR3 coding DNA: TGTGCCAGCAGCTTACAGTACAGCTCCTATAATTCACCCCTCCACTTT.

At least ten counts were recorded for this clonotype. V and J are TRBV4-3 and TRBJ2-5; perhaps TRBD2 as D (6 bases). CDR1 LGHNA and CDR2 YSLEER come from the germline V gene. V was cut by 0 bases and J by 5 bases, with 7 bases left in between. There are 13 residues in the CDR3. The CDR3 DNA follows: TGCGCCAGCAGCCAAGAGAGCGGGGAGACCCAGTACTTC. Translated, it gives CASSQESGETQYF.

This chain uses TRBV29-1 with TRBJ2-3; 8 bases align to TRBD1. V lost 4 bases, J lost 5 bases, and 11 bases stayed unmatched. Germline assignment: CDR1 SQVTM and CDR2 ANQGSEA. There are 15 residues in the CDR3. The CDR3 reads CSVVVGRGLRDTQYF. As DNA, the CDR3 is TGCAGCGTTGTCGTGGGCAGGGGGCTTAGAGATACGCAGTATTTT.

The chain employs TRBV20-1 and TRBJ1-5; D is unclear. CDR1 is DFQATT, CDR2 SNEGSKA, per germline (reference sequence). The germline V and J ends were trimmed by 1 base and 5 bases, with 9 bases remaining between them. CDR3 size: 13 residues. CDR3 in amino acids: CSARGDLDQPQHF. Written as DNA, the CDR3 is TGCAGTGCTAGAGGGGATCTAGATCAGCCCCAGCATTTT.